Included here is one T cell receptor (beta chain) sequence, with context. The CDR3 has 15 amino acids. Trimming took 0 bases from V and 9 from J; bases not matched to a gene: 5. Germline CDR1 reads SGHRS; CDR2 reads YFSETQ. Produced via immunoSEQ multiplex PCR; TCRdb's table is partial and in-frame only. The repertoire holds 190,000 or so clones, with approximately 94% as singletons. The data derive from a study of blood T cell repertoires in COVID-19. Sequenced: peripheral blood. This chain links TRBV5-1 with TRBJ1-6; 8 bases agree with TRBD1. The sequence was obtained from a man aged 30 to 39 with COVID-19, enrolled during active disease. As DNA, the CDR3 is TGCGCCAGCAGCTTGGAGCAGGGGGCAGTTTCACCCCTCCACTTT. Protein sequence: CASSLEQGAVSPLHF.